This T cell receptor (beta chain) appears in the sequencing data of a study of OX40 agonist ivuxolimab in advanced cancers. Study context: Hepatocellular carcinoma, melanoma, renal cell or head and neck cancer affected the dose-escalation patients. Partial responses were achieved by three patients, one with hepatocellular carcinoma and two with cutaneous melanoma.

The CDR3 loop spans 16 amino acids. V trimming: 1 base; J trimming: 5 bases; junction bases outside the gene matches: 10. The germline gives CDR1 LGHNA, CDR2 YSLEER. Systemic immunosuppression or a history of autoimmune disease excluded patients. Blood draws occurred at baseline, cycle 4 day 1, and cycle 7 day 1. The data were produced by immunoSEQ multiplex PCR, yet TCRdb's version contains in-frame clones alone and is incomplete. The table lists fewer than 80,000 clones, 75% to 85% of them singletons, with roughly 1.2% in the top ten. This specimen was CD4+ or CD8+ T cells sorted from blood, taken in a trial of the OX40 agonist ivuxolimab. The chain has TRBV4-3 and TRBJ1-2; 7 nucleotides align to TRBD1. The receptor was isolated from an adult with an advanced solid tumor such as melanoma, head and neck, liver or kidney cancer. For the CDR3, the DNA is TGCGCCAGCAGCCAAGTGGGTAGGGGGCCTGTGTATGGCTACACCTTC. Protein product: CASSQVGRGPVYGYTF.